What follows are 25 T cell receptor beta chains derived from one specimen sequenced in a study of CD8+ T cells in alopecia areata. Extraction of RNA preceded its reverse transcription into cDNA, which served as the sequencing template. Sequencing used immunoSEQ multiplex PCR; TCRdb keeps in-frame clones, though not all of them. The sample carries more than 110,000 clones, 50% to 65% recorded once. Specified treatment: oral pan-JAK inhibitor, 5-10 mg twice daily. The sequencing here drew on CD8+ T cells sorted from blood, taken at week 4, from a patient treated with tofacitinib. The receptors were gathered from a human donor with alopecia areata.

The chain combines TRBV5-6 with TRBJ1-2; 7 bases agree with TRBD1. V trimming: 4 bases; J trimming: 7 bases; junction bases outside the gene matches: 10. CDR3 length: 14 amino acids. Germline V gene sequence: CDR1 SGHDT, CDR2 YYEEEE. CDR3 DNA: TGTGCCAGCAGCACAGGACAGGATGGGGGTGGCTACACCTTC. Its protein is CASSTGQDGGGYTF.

This clone came up once. The rearrangement uses TRBV30 and TRBJ2-5; D ambiguous. V dropped 3 bases and J dropped 1 base, with 9 bases sitting between them. Germline lookup yields CDR1 GTSNPN and CDR2 SVGIG (reference sequence). The CDR3 runs 13 residues. Written as DNA, the CDR3 is TGTGCCTGGAGCCTCATCCTCCAAGAGACCCAGTACTTC. This sequence encodes CAWSLILQETQYF. Full variable domain (outside the CDR3, taken from reference TRBV30 and TRBJ2-5): SQTIHQWPATLVQPVGSPLSLECTVEGTSNPNLYWYRQAAGRGLQLLFYSVGIGQISSEVPQNLSASRPQDRQFILSSKKLLLSDSGFYLCAWSLILQETQYFGPGTRLLVL.

V gene TRBV7-9 combines with J gene TRBJ2-7; D not certain. Between the trimmed V and J ends, which lost 2 bases and 1 base, there was a span of 9 bases. CDR1 and CDR2 (germline): SEHNR, FQNEAQ (reference sequence). This CDR3 spans 14 amino acids. CDR3 coding DNA: TGTGCCAGCAGCTTACCAGGACCGTCCTACGAGCAGTACTTC. Encoded protein: CASSLPGPSYEQYF.

The chain is built from TRBV30 and TRBJ1-5; no definite D call. V lost 2 bases to trimming and J lost 6 bases, with 14 bases between them. Germline V gives CDR1 GTSNPN, CDR2 SVGIG (reference sequence). This CDR3 comprises 14 residues. In nucleotides, the CDR3 is TGTGCCTGGAGTTATGGGTATGCGGGTCAGCCCCAGCATTTT. Its protein product is CAWSYGYAGQPQHF. The whole variable domain, filled in from reference TRBV30 and TRBJ1-5, reads SQTIHQWPATLVQPVGSPLSLECTVEGTSNPNLYWYRQAAGRGLQLLFYSVGIGQISSEVPQNLSASRPQDRQFILSSKKLLLSDSGFYLCAWSYGYAGQPQHFGDGTRLSIL.

This rearrangement joins TRBV9 to TRBJ2-1; TRBD2 matches 9 bases. The CDR3 has 15 amino acids. With 5 bases clipped from V and 0 bases from J, the junction kept 3 bases outside the gene matches. Germline V lookup: CDR1 SGDLS, CDR2 YYNGEE. CDR3 loop: CASSGSGGSYNEQFF. Written as DNA, the CDR3 is TGTGCCAGCAGTGGTAGCGGGGGCTCCTACAATGAGCAGTTCTTC.

V and J are TRBV7-2 and TRBJ2-7; TRBD1 matches at 10 bases. The CDR3 totals 16 residues. The V segment lost 1 base and the J segment 2 bases; nucleotides outside the gene matches: 5. CDR1 and CDR2 (germline): SGHTA, FQGNSA. CDR3 sequence reads: CASSLGGQGVTYEQYF. For the CDR3, the DNA is TGTGCCAGCAGCTTAGGTGGACAGGGGGTAACCTACGAGCAGTACTTC.

This chain uses TRBV6-5 with TRBJ2-2; D call uncertain. Germline V gene lookup returns CDR1 MNHEY and CDR2 SVGAGI. The CDR3 is made up of 11 amino acids. V lost 4 bases and J 4 bases, leaving 1 base between the germline ends. CDR3 in DNA: TGTGCCAGCAGTTTCACCGGGGAGCTGTTTTTT. Its translation: CASSFTGELFF.

There are a few counts of this clone. The genes are TRBV7-2 and TRBJ2-7; weak D call: TRBD1 (6 bases). The CDR3 is 16 amino acids. Trimming stripped 2 bases from V and 3 bases from J, with 17 bases between. Germline V gene lookup returns CDR1 SGHTA and CDR2 FQGNSA. CDR3 sequence reads: CASSLRRDKRYYEQYF. In nucleotides, the CDR3 is TGTGCCAGCAGCTTACGCCGGGACAAAAGATACTACGAGCAGTACTTC.

The V and J genes are TRBV27 and TRBJ2-5; TRBD2 matches at 8 bases. The CDR3 extends over 16 amino acids. CDR1 is MNHEY and CDR2 is SMNVEV in the germline V gene (reference sequence). After removal of 1 base from V and 5 bases from J, the junction contained 9 bases not matched to a gene. For the CDR3, the DNA is TGTGCCAGCAGTTTATGGACGGGGGGGCCAGGGGAGACCCAGTACTTC. As protein: CASSLWTGGPGETQYF.

The chain uses TRBV5-4 and TRBJ1-6; D is undetermined. Germline-derived CDR1 and CDR2 are SGHNT and YYREEE (reference sequence). Deletions cut 2 bases from V and 13 bases from J, with 7 bases between. CDR3 length: 11 residues. The CDR3 is CASSFGPPLHF. The DNA of the CDR3 is TGTGCCAGCAGCTTTGGACCTCCCCTCCACTTT.

The gene calls are TRBV5-6 and TRBJ1-2; TRBD1 might be the D (5 bases). The germline V gene encodes CDR1 SGHDT and CDR2 YYEEEE. V was shortened by 3 bases and J by 4 bases, with 19 bases between the two germline ends. CDR3 size: 16 residues. The CDR3 is CASSSGSGHAAYGYTF. The CDR3 DNA reads as TGTGCCAGCAGCTCCGGGTCCGGACATGCGGCCTATGGCTACACCTTC.

The CDR3 DNA is TGTGCCATCAGTGAGTCAGTAGCGGGGGGGCTATACAATGAGCAGTTCTTC. Amino acid sequence: CAISESVAGGLYNEQFF. The rearrangement links TRBV10-3 to TRBJ2-1; 11 positions agree with TRBD2. This CDR3 comprises 17 residues. With 0 bases clipped from V and 4 bases from J, the junction kept 5 bases outside the gene matches. From germline, CDR1 is ENHRY and CDR2 SYGVKD.

The chain has TRBV19 and TRBJ2-7; TRBD1 matches at 8 bases. Germline CDR1 and CDR2: LNHDA and SQIVND (reference sequence). The CDR3 is 13 amino acids. J lost 3 bases, V lost 6 bases, and 4 bases had no gene match. CDR3 in amino acids: CASRGQDFYEQYF. The CDR3 DNA reads TGTGCCAGTAGGGGACAGGACTTCTACGAGCAGTACTTC.

The CDR3 nucleotides read TGTGCCCGCGAAGGGGGCGAGAGCACTGAAGCTTTCTTT. This encodes CAREGGESTEAFF. The rearrangement links TRBV30 to TRBJ1-1; TRBD1 agrees at 7 bases. The CDR3 length is 13 residues. Germline trimming cut 8 bases from V and 4 bases from J; bases unmatched to any gene: 10. The germline CDR1 and CDR2 sequences are GTSNPN and SVGIG (reference sequence). The complete variable domain, with remaining parts taken from reference TRBV30 and TRBJ1-1, reads SQTIHQWPATLVQPVGSPLSLECTVEGTSNPNLYWYRQAAGRGLQLLFYSVGIGQISSEVPQNLSASRPQDRQFILSSKKLLLSDSGFYLCAREGGESTEAFFGQGTRLTVV.

This clone was detected only a few times. V gene TRBV6-5 combines with J gene TRBJ2-1, with 11 bases fitting TRBD2. Unmatched junction bases numbered 4, after V lost 0 bases and J lost 6 bases. Germline V gene lookup returns CDR1 MNHEY and CDR2 SVGAGI. The CDR3 extends over 16 amino acids. CDR3 in amino acids: CASSYSRSGGANEQFF. In DNA form, the CDR3 reads TGTGCCAGCAGTTACTCGCGTAGCGGGGGGGCCAATGAGCAGTTCTTC.

As for this clone: This CDR3 is also generated by other DNA sequences in the sample. The chain combines TRBV9 with TRBJ2-7, with 9 bases matching TRBD1. J was trimmed by 1 base and V by 2 bases; bases with no gene match: 4. This CDR3 is built from 15 residues. From germline, CDR1 is SGDLS and CDR2 YYNGEE. The CDR3 nucleotides are TGTGCCAGCAGCGTGGGGGGACAGGGATCCTACGAGCAGTACTTC. Translation: CASSVGGQGSYEQYF.

The chain employs TRBV27 and TRBJ2-7, with D uncertain. The V and J ends lost 6 bases and 2 bases respectively, with 17 bases between them. The CDR3 extends over 15 amino acids. Germline CDR1 reads MNHEY; CDR2 reads SMNVEV (reference sequence). The CDR3 loop reads CASSPTASEAYEQYF. Written as DNA, the CDR3 is TGTGCCAGCAGCCCGACGGCCTCCGAAGCCTACGAGCAGTACTTC.

The chain carries TRBV5-4 and TRBJ2-5; TRBD1 matches at 8 bases. The V gene end was trimmed by 6 bases and the J gene end by 3 bases; junction bases not matched to a gene: 4. The CDR3 has 13 amino acids. CDR1 and CDR2 from the germline V gene are SGHNT and YYREEE (reference sequence). The CDR3 region is CASKPDREETQYF. In DNA form, the CDR3 reads TGTGCCAGCAAACCGGACAGGGAAGAGACCCAGTACTTC.

The chain combines TRBV27 with TRBJ2-5; D unresolved. This CDR3 is built from 19 residues. Looked up from germline, CDR1 is MNHEY and CDR2 is SMNVEV (reference sequence). V was pared by 1 base and J by 7 bases, with 28 bases between. CDR3 DNA: TGTGCCAGCAGTTTATTCCCCAGGCAGTCTCGGCTGGGTTTGGGGACCCAGTACTTC. Residues: CASSLFPRQSRLGLGTQYF.

The rearrangement uses TRBV4-2 and TRBJ2-3, with 9 bases matching TRBD2. With 0 bases clipped from V and 4 bases from J, the junction kept 8 bases outside the gene matches. The V gene's germline CDR1 is LGHNA and CDR2 YNFKEQ. This CDR3 is 17 amino acids long. CDR3 residues: CASSQERLGTSPDTQYF. The CDR3 nucleotides are TGTGCCAGCAGCCAAGAAAGACTCGGGACTAGCCCAGATACGCAGTATTTT.

This chain uses TRBV7-2 with TRBJ1-4; a possible D gene is TRBD1 (5 bases). V was cut by 4 bases and J by 6 bases, with 15 bases left in between. The germline CDR1 and CDR2 sequences are SGHTA and FQGNSA. This CDR3 comprises 15 residues. The CDR3 nucleotides are TGTGCCAGCAGCTCAACGCAGGGTGTGCATGAAAAACTGTTTTTT. It yields the protein CASSSTQGVHEKLFF.

The chain joins TRBV15 to TRBJ1-5; 7 bases fit TRBD1. V trimming: 4 bases; J trimming: 1 base; junction bases outside the gene matches: 4. This CDR3 is built from 15 residues. Germline lookup yields CDR1 LNHNV and CDR2 YYDKDF (reference sequence). The chain's CDR3 is CATSTTGLSNQPQHF. The CDR3 region has the DNA TGTGCCACCAGCACGACAGGGCTAAGCAATCAGCCCCAGCATTTT. Full variable domain (rest looked up from reference TRBV15 and TRBJ1-5): DAMVIQNPRYQVTQFGKPVTLSCSQTLNHNVMYWYQQKSSQAPKLLFHYYDKDFNNEADTPDNFQSRRPNTSFCFLDIRSPGLGDTAMYLCATSTTGLSNQPQHFGDGTRLSIL.

The chain links TRBV4-3 to TRBJ1-5, with D maybe TRBD1 (5 bases). V was trimmed by 0 bases and J by 4 bases, leaving 16 bases between them. CDR3 size: 17 residues. Germline V gene data show CDR1 as LGHNA and CDR2 as YSLEER. CDR3 sequence reads: CASSQDAHGAANQPQHF. CDR3 nucleotide sequence: TGCGCCAGCAGCCAAGACGCCCATGGGGCAGCAAATCAGCCCCAGCATTTT.

Remarks on this clone: Other DNA sequences in the sample encode the same CDR3. The rearrangement links TRBV5-6 to TRBJ2-3; D possibly corresponds to TRBD2 (5 bases). Germline assignment: CDR1 SGHDT and CDR2 YYEEEE. The V end was cut by 1 base, the J end by 6 bases, with 6 bases between. This CDR3 spans 12 amino acids. The CDR3 sequence: CASSLSGDTQYF. In DNA, the CDR3 is TGTGCCAGCAGCTTGTCGGGGGATACGCAGTATTTT.

This chain links TRBV6-4 with TRBJ2-3, with TRBD1 matching 12 bases. With V trimmed by 4 bases and J by 4 bases, 3 bases remained unmatched. Germline CDR1 and CDR2: MRHNA and SNTAGT. The CDR3 contains 15 residues. CDR3 DNA: TGTGCCAGCAGTGCCGGGACAGGGGGCCCAGATACGCAGTATTTT. Its protein is CASSAGTGGPDTQYF.